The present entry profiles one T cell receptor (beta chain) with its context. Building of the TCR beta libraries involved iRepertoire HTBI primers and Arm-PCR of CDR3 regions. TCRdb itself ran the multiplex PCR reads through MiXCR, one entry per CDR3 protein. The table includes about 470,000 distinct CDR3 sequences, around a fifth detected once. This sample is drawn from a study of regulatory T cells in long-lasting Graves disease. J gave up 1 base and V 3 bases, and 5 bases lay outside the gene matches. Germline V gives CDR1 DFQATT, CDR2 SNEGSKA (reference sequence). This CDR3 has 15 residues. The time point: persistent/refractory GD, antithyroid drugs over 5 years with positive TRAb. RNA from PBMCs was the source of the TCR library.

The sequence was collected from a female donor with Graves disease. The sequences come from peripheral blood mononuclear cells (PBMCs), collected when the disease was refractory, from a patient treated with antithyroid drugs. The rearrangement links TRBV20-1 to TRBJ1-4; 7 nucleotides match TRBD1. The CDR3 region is CSASDYRGTNEKLFF. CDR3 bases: TGCAGTGCTAGCGATTACAGGGGAACTAATGAAAAACTGTTTTTT.